Presented here are 9 T cell receptor beta chains from one specimen sequenced in a study of beta chain features in type 1 diabetes. Study outcomes and limitations: Within each of all four CD4+ subsets, Type 1 diabetes patients had TCRB CDR3s that were moderately but significantly shorter.

Of the isolated RNA, all was reverse transcribed, and so the sequenced material was expressed TCRB transcripts. Method: immunoSEQ multiplex PCR; TCRdb's copy keeps in-frame clones and lacks some. The table records around 300,000 clones, approximately 16% of them present only once. The antigens these receptors bind are not known. Sample: naive CD4+ T cells from blood. All receptors derive from a man aged 18 to 35 with type 1 diabetes.

This clone was observed a handful of times. The chain combines TRBV29-1 with TRBJ2-3; the match to TRBD2 covers 11 bases. The germline V gene encodes CDR1 SQVTM and CDR2 ANQGSEA. Unmatched junction bases numbered 7, after V lost 2 bases and J lost 6 bases. The CDR3 is 15 residues long. The CDR3 bases are TGCAGCGTTGAATATCTAGCGGGGGGTGGTGATACGCAGTATTTT. This codes for CSVEYLAGGGDTQYF.

The genes are TRBV6-5 and TRBJ1-6, with TRBD1 identical over 7 bases. This CDR3 has 14 residues. The germline V gene has CDR1 MNHEY and CDR2 SVGAGI. J gave up 13 bases and V 8 bases, and 14 bases lay outside the gene matches. Written as DNA, the CDR3 is TGTGCCAGCTCTAAGGGGCAGGGGGAATTTCCCCTCCACTTT. Its protein product is CASSKGQGEFPLHF.

This clone appeared a few times. The chain uses TRBV18 and TRBJ2-5; TRBD1 matches 8 bases. The last part of the DNA fits TRBJ2-7 better; the J call may be wrong. CDR1 and CDR2 (germline): KGHSH, LQKENI. This CDR3 contains 13 residues. As DNA, the CDR3 is TGTGCCAGCTCGCCGGGACAGGAGGACGAGCAGTACTTC. It yields the protein CASSPGQEDEQYF.

The V call is TRBV18, the J call TRBJ2-5; D is perhaps TRBD1 (6 bases). The CDR3 contains 15 residues. V lost 3 bases and J 4 bases, leaving 15 bases between the germline ends. Per germline, CDR1 KGHSH and CDR2 LQKENI. The CDR3 DNA follows: TGTGCCAGCTCACCGCCGGTCCGGGACACAGAGACCCAGTACTTC. Amino acids: CASSPPVRDTETQYF.

V and J are TRBV7-9 and TRBJ1-4; 9 bases line up with TRBD1. With 5 bases clipped from V and 3 bases from J, the junction kept 4 bases outside the gene matches. The CDR3 has 15 residues. The germline V gene has CDR1 SEHNR and CDR2 FQNEAQ (reference sequence). The CDR3 spells CASSGRTGANEKLFF. The CDR3 region has the DNA TGTGCCAGCAGCGGGCGGACAGGGGCTAATGAAAAACTGTTTTTT.

The chain has TRBV15 and TRBJ2-7; no clear D. Trimming shortened V by 3 bases and J by 2 bases, and 11 bases separated the two germline ends. The CDR3 runs 14 residues. CDR1 is LNHNV, CDR2 YYDKDF, per germline (reference sequence). The CDR3 is CATSSDGGPYEQYF. For the CDR3, the DNA is TGTGCCACCAGCAGTGACGGCGGCCCCTACGAGCAGTACTTC.

This clone has just a few counts. The chain combines TRBV29-1 with TRBJ1-2; D is perhaps TRBD1 (6 bases). Germline V gene sequence: CDR1 SQVTM, CDR2 ANQGSEA. The V gene lost 0 bases and the J gene lost 2 bases, with 10 bases spanning the gap. The CDR3 sequence is 14 residues long. The CDR3, as DNA: TGCAGCGTTGAAGATCGGCAGGGGAACTATGGCTACACCTTC. The encoded protein is CSVEDRQGNYGYTF.

The chain has TRBV7-2 and TRBJ2-3; 10 nucleotides line up with TRBD2. The V gene's germline CDR1 is SGHTA and CDR2 FQGNSA. Trimming took 2 bases from V and 5 from J; bases not matched to a gene: 7. There are 16 residues in the CDR3. The chain's CDR3 is CASSLFKRGGIDTQYF. Written as DNA, the CDR3 is TGTGCCAGCAGCTTATTTAAGCGGGGGGGTATAGATACGCAGTATTTT.

J is TRBJ2-4 and V is TRBV9; no clear D gene. The CDR3 has 15 residues. CDR1 SGDLS and CDR2 YYNGEE come from the germline V gene. V lost 3 bases, J lost 2 bases, and 12 bases lay in between. The chain's CDR3 is CASSAGSSTKNIQYF. The DNA of the CDR3 is TGTGCCAGCAGCGCCGGGTCTTCAACCAAAAACATTCAGTACTTC. Together with reference TRBV9 and TRBJ2-4, the CDR3 gives the full variable domain: DSGVTQTPKHLITATGQRVTLRCSPRSGDLSVYWYQQSLDQGLQFLIQYYNGEERAKGNILERFSAQQFPDLHSELNLSSLELGDSALYFCASSAGSSTKNIQYFGAGTRLSVL.